A selection of T cell receptor beta chains follows, all from one sample in a study of T cell clonotyping in hematopoietic cell transplantation. TCRdb keeps only in-frame clones here, not all; method: immunoSEQ multiplex PCR. The sample records about 44,000 clones, around 94% being singletons. Sequencing was carried out using peripheral blood mononuclear cells. These receptors came from a woman aged 45 to 65 in good health. Some clones in this sample may be carry-over from other donors' samples. The conserved cysteine and the conserved F or W are not part of the CDR3 here. A D gene is named only where the DNA matches it firmly.

v_gene	j_gene	d_gene	CDR3aa
TRBV5-1	TRBJ1-1	-	ASSLAGGSNTEAF
TRBV28	TRBJ1-3	-	ASSPPGPGRSGNTIY
TRBV20-1	TRBJ2-3	-	SARPDTQY
TRBV28	TRBJ1-2	-	ASRSRRERNYGYT
TRBV19	TRBJ2-3	-	ASSILGTDTQY
TRBV28	TRBJ2-3	-	ASSRIGAGADTQY
TRBV7-2	TRBJ1-2	-	ASSLGGANYGYT
TRBV11-2	TRBJ2-2	TRBD2	ASSLVGGGAHGELF
TRBV14	TRBJ2-6	-	ASSQNLREPSGRANVLT
TRBV7-8	TRBJ1-3	-	ASSPNRDDGTGNTIY
TRBV7-2	TRBJ1-6	-	ASSSPGTSNSPLH
TRBV11-2	TRBJ2-1	-	ASSFTVYEQF
TRBV4-2	TRBJ1-1	-	ASSLALNTEAF
TRBV11-2	TRBJ2-3	-	ASSTWGDTQY
TRBV7-2	TRBJ2-2	TRBD1	AIVEDRGSGELF
TRBV19	TRBJ2-7	-	ASRSVGGLASYEQY
TRBV5-1	TRBJ1-4	-	ASSLEGSGMF
TRBV7-2	TRBJ2-3	TRBD2	ASSTGGGGLSTDTQY
TRBV6-5	TRBJ2-2	-	ASSYSWGTGELF
TRBV7-2	TRBJ1-3	-	ASSLVRDGSGNTIY
TRBV7-6	TRBJ1-1	-	ASSSDMNTEAF
TRBV14	TRBJ1-5	TRBD1	ASSQHAGTENQPQH
TRBV5-1	TRBJ1-1	-	ASSVLREGEAF
TRBV5-5	TRBJ1-4	-	ASSWGGQGYEKLF
TRBV7-2	TRBJ1-2	-	ASSVTNEYGYT
TRBV10-3	TRBJ1-2	TRBD1	AIRDRARNYGYT
TRBV28	TRBJ2-7	-	ASSSLGRSLFYEQY
TRBV2	TRBJ1-3	-	ASSARRSENTIY
TRBV4-3	TRBJ1-1	-	ASSQLSGTEAF
TRBV6-5	TRBJ1-5	-	ASREQGHNQPQH
TRBV7-2	TRBJ1-1	TRBD1	ASTYRGGSRNTEAF
TRBV28	TRBJ1-5	-	ASSFPGARQPQH
TRBV6-5	TRBJ2-7	TRBD2	ASSRGGSVEQY
TRBV7-2	TRBJ1-3	-	ASSGNRTRGNTIY
TRBV19	TRBJ1-1	-	ASSIQFNTEAF
TRBV2	TRBJ2-5	-	ASSKISASETQY
TRBV5-4	TRBJ2-5	-	ASSSSGAQETQY
TRBV30	TRBJ1-2	-	AWSFAGVGYT
TRBV7-6	TRBJ1-6	-	ASRADYYNSPLH
TRBV29-1	TRBJ1-5	-	SVGGIDNQPQH
TRBV4-3	TRBJ2-7	-	ASSRQATGNSYEQY
TRBV7-2	TRBJ1-2	-	ASSLGFLNYGYT
TRBV6-1	TRBJ2-7	-	ASSSRSEQY
TRBV2	TRBJ1-6	-	ASSVEGGRSPLH
TRBV7-9	TRBJ1-6	-	ASTADTNTYNSPLH
TRBV5-4	TRBJ2-3	TRBD2	ASSLGLAGFTDTQY
TRBV14	TRBJ1-1	-	ASSLDRKNTEAF
TRBV30	TRBJ1-6	-	AWTLLGTNSPLH
TRBV5-4	TRBJ1-1	-	ASSLGGTTTFEAF
TRBV9	TRBJ2-7	-	ASSKTESSYEQY
TRBV11-2	TRBJ1-3	-	ASSATGLVGNTIY
TRBV5-4	TRBJ2-5	TRBD1	ASRHRDREETQY